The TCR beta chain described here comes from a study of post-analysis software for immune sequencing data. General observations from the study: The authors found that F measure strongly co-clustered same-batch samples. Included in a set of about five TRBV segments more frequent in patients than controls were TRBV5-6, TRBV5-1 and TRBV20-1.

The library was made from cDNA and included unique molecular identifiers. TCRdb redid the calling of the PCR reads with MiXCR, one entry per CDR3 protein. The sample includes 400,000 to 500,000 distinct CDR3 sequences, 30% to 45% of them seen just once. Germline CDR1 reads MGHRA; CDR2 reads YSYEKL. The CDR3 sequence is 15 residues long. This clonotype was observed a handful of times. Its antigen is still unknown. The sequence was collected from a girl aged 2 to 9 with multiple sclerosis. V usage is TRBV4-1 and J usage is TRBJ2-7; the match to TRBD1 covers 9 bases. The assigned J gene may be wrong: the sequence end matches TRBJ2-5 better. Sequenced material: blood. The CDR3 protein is CASRPADRGAKTQYF. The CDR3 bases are TGCGCCAGCAGACCGGCGGACAGGGGAGCTAAGACCCAGTACTTC.